This T cell receptor (beta chain) stems from a study of T-cell reconstitution after alpha-beta-depleted transplantation in children. CDR1 and CDR2 from the germline V gene are SEHNR and FQNEAQ (reference sequence). V lost 11 bases to trimming and J lost 4 bases, with 9 bases between them. There are 11 residues in the CDR3. Study-wide results and limits: Several hundred expanded graft clones reportedly supplied alpha-beta T cells about two months after transplant. Newly produced T cells mostly accounted for T-cell counts and diversity one year post-transplant. Several patients had high TCRbeta diversity at day 60; it came from surviving recipient T cells and thymic progenitors.

This clonotype was seen more than once but under ten times. What it binds is unknown. TCRbeta library construction was performed incorporating unique molecular identifiers. TCRdb fed the PCR reads into MiXCR, producing one record per CDR3 protein. The table lists about 400,000 distinct CDR3 sequences, about 17% of them singletons. The clonotype was recovered from a boy younger than two who had a stem cell transplant for Wiskott-Aldrich syndrome, so the T cells may come from the graft donor. The material sequenced was PBMCs, mostly from graft donor cells, taken 360 days after TCRalphabeta/CD19-depleted stem cell transplant. The V call is TRBV7-9, the J call TRBJ2-1, with D perhaps matching TRBD2 (6 bases). This CDR3 reads CAGDFYNEQFF. CDR3 DNA: TGTGCCGGGGACTTTTACAATGAGCAGTTCTTC.